This T cell receptor (beta chain) appears in the sequencing data of a study of immune heterogeneity within non-small cell lung tumors. The germline V gene has CDR1 SGHTS and CDR2 YDEGEE. V lost 2 bases and J lost 4, with 15 bases in between. The CDR3 is made up of 15 amino acids. Study findings and constraints: Some T-cell receptor beta clonotypes occurred at high frequency. These high-frequency clonotypes were largely distinct between individual patients. Local T-cell repertoire clonality was correlated with local tumor mutational burden, and the correlation was positive. It was moderate in strength but statistically significant (R roughly 0.34).

Template came from bulk tumor genomic DNA, at roughly 610 ng per sample. Several spatially distant biopsies were obtained per primary tumor intraoperatively. Patients went through curative surgery, and their non-small cell lung cancer was untreated and newly diagnosed. Newly diagnosed non-small cell lung cancer patients undergoing curative-intent surgery served as donors. It was with 32 V and 13 J primers that multiplex PCR amplified TCR beta CDR3. TCRdb independently ran MiXCR on the multiplex PCR reads; one entry per CDR3 protein. The sample holds 10,000 to 13,000 distinct CDR3 sequences; almost 30% are singletons and the top ten take over 20%. This clonotype has a count of ten or more. The target antigen is unknown.

This clonotype originated in a woman between 50 and 59 years old with non-small cell lung cancer. J is TRBJ1-1 and V is TRBV5-8, with D possibly being TRBD1 (6 bases). Sequenced: lung tumor tissue. CDR3 amino acids: CASSFAGRGVTEAFF. In DNA form, the CDR3 reads TGTGCCAGCAGCTTCGCGGGCAGGGGTGTCACTGAAGCTTTCTTT.